Following are 10 T cell receptor beta chains from one sample sequenced in a study of cytomegalovirus exposure and HLA in healthy donors. Primers included in the PCR were 60 Vbeta and 13 Jbeta primers. Using immunoSEQ multiplex PCR, the repertoire was profiled, and TCRdb retains in-frame clones only, with some absent. The sample's table shows about 20,000 clones. Sequencing input: PBMCs. The source of these receptors is a man aged 60 to 75 in good health and CMV-seropositive.

The J gene is TRBJ1-5, the V gene TRBV18, with a possible D match to TRBD1 (6 bases). Looked up from germline, CDR1 is KGHSH and CDR2 is LQKENI. This CDR3 is 17 amino acids long. The V end lost 2 bases, the J end lost 3 bases, and 17 bases lay between the germline ends. Here the CDR3 DNA reads TGTGCCAGCTCACCAGGGGGGGCGGCATCATACAATCAGCCCCAGCATTTT. It yields the protein CASSPGGAASYNQPQHF.

This sequence joins TRBV7-9 and TRBJ2-6; 7 positions agree with TRBD2. Germline V gene sequence: CDR1 SEHNR, CDR2 FQNEAQ (reference sequence). The ends lost 5 bases at V and 2 bases at J; junction bases unmatched: 3. CDR3 length: 15 amino acids. The CDR3 region has the DNA TGTGCCAGCAGCGGACTAGGCGCTGGGGCCAACGTCCTGACTTTC. Encoded protein: CASSGLGAGANVLTF. Full variable domain (remainder filled in from reference TRBV7-9 and TRBJ2-6): DTGVSQNPRHKITKRGQNVTFRCDPISEHNRLYWYRQTLGQGPEFLTYFQNEAQLEKSRLLSDRFSAERPKGSFSTLEIQRTEQGDSAMYLCASSGLGAGANVLTFGAGSRLTVL.

The rearrangement links TRBV28 to TRBJ1-4; no clear D gene. This CDR3 has 13 residues. Germline V gene data show CDR1 as MDHEN and CDR2 as SYDVKM. The germline V and J ends were trimmed by 2 bases and 4 bases, with 5 bases remaining between them. The CDR3 loop is CASSLLVNEKLFF. In DNA, the CDR3 is TGTGCCAGCAGTTTACTAGTTAATGAAAAACTGTTTTTT.

This chain uses TRBV10-3 with TRBJ1-5; a possible D gene is TRBD1 (6 bases). CDR3 size: 13 residues. Trimming left V 4 bases short and J 5 bases short, with 9 bases between. Per the germline V gene, CDR1 is ENHRY and CDR2 is SYGVKD. The CDR3 here is CAISVRQDQPQHF. In nucleotides, the CDR3 is TGTGCCATCAGTGTACGACAGGATCAGCCCCAGCATTTT.

The chain recombines TRBV4-1 with TRBJ1-5, with D unclear. V dropped 0 bases and J dropped 2 bases, with 17 bases sitting between them. The CDR3 spans 18 residues. Germline loops: CDR1 MGHRA, CDR2 YSYEKL. CDR3 region: CASSQDPYRVGGNQPQHF. DNA for the CDR3: TGCGCCAGCAGCCAAGATCCCTACCGGGTCGGTGGCAATCAGCCCCAGCATTTT.

This chain uses TRBV6-6 with TRBJ1-1; D is unclear. V lost 3 bases and J 5 bases, leaving 16 bases between the germline ends. Germline loops: CDR1 MNHNY, CDR2 SVGAGI (reference sequence). CDR3 size: 15 residues. CDR3 region: CASSYGRQTRTEAFF. The DNA of the CDR3 is TGTGCCAGCAGTTATGGGAGGCAGACGAGAACTGAAGCTTTCTTT.

The V call is TRBV6-5, the J call TRBJ2-7; no reliable D call. The germline gives CDR1 MNHEY, CDR2 SVGAGI. V was trimmed by 2 bases and J by 0 bases, leaving 8 bases between them. The CDR3 length is 14 residues. The CDR3 sequence is CASSYRWSSYEQYF. In DNA form, the CDR3 reads TGTGCCAGCAGTTACAGGTGGAGCTCCTACGAGCAGTACTTC.

V gene TRBV2 combines with J gene TRBJ2-5, with 9 bases aligning to TRBD2. Per the germline V gene, CDR1 is SNHLY and CDR2 is FYNNEI. CDR3 size: 16 residues. Trimming removed 6 bases from V and 4 bases from J; junction bases left unmatched: 12. The CDR3 here is CASSARQAAGGETQYF. CDR3 sequence (DNA): TGTGCCAGCAGCGCCCGTCAGGCAGCGGGAGGAGAGACCCAGTACTTC.

The chain recombines TRBV5-1 with TRBJ2-6; 9 nucleotides line up with TRBD1. This CDR3 has 17 amino acids. Germline values: CDR1 SGHRS, CDR2 YFSETQ. After removal of 4 bases from V and 0 bases from J, the junction contained 5 bases not matched to a gene. Here the CDR3 reads CASSVETGGSGANVLTF. The CDR3 nucleotides read TGCGCCAGCAGCGTAGAGACAGGGGGCTCTGGGGCCAACGTCCTGACTTTC.

V is TRBV4-2 and J is TRBJ2-7; TRBD2 matches 10 bases. Looked up from germline, CDR1 is LGHNA and CDR2 is YNFKEQ. J lost 3 bases, V lost 2 bases, and 4 bases had no gene match. The CDR3 totals 15 residues. The CDR3 nucleotides are TGTGCCAGCAGCCAACCCGGGACTAGCGACTACGAGCAGTACTTC. Translated, it gives CASSQPGTSDYEQYF.